The source of this T cell receptor beta chain is a study of cytomegalovirus exposure and HLA in healthy donors. General study results and limits: Productive status was seen about 87% or about 30% of the time for most TCR beta V segments in an earlier analysis.

Whereas donors were nominally healthy upon sampling, unrecorded immune exposures were probable. The PCR ran on 60 Vbeta and 13 Jbeta primers. Clones were sequenced by immunoSEQ multiplex PCR, and TCRdb holds only the in-frame ones, with some missing. The sample comprises some 150,000 clones, over 75% of which are singletons, and more than 4% rests with the top ten. About this clone itself: The antigen remains undetermined.

The V gene lost 10 bases and the J gene lost 2 bases, with 11 bases spanning the gap. The CDR3 length is 13 residues. CDR1 is MNHEY, CDR2 SVGAGI, per germline. This sequence originates from a man in his forties in good health and CMV-seronegative. The material sequenced was PBMCs. The genes are TRBV6-5 and TRBJ2-2; possibly TRBD1 for D (6 bases). For the CDR3, the DNA is TGTGCCACGCAGGGGCCAAACACCGGGGAGCTGTTTTTT. Translated, it gives CATQGPNTGELFF.